Following are 17 T cell receptor beta chains from one sample sequenced in a study of a mutant IDH1 vaccine in newly diagnosed glioma. Method: immunoSEQ multiplex PCR; TCRdb's copy keeps in-frame clones and lacks some. The sample lists about 66,000 clones, around 80% seen once, with 3.5% to 4.5% in the top ten. Noted time point: week 11, during vaccination. Every single dose of the vaccine, 300 ug of mutant IDH1 20-mer peptide, came with topical imiquimod. Their antigen targets remain unknown. The source was PBMCs, collected from a glioma patient whose treatment included an IDH1 peptide vaccine. The receptors derive from a man aged 25-40 years with glioma.

This clone was observed a single time. The chain combines TRBV7-2 with TRBJ1-1; no clear D gene. Germline-derived CDR1 and CDR2 are SGHTA and FQGNSA. CDR3 length equals 15 residues. The V and J ends lost 2 bases and 4 bases respectively, with 14 bases between them. The CDR3 loop is CASSLSVGEGTEAFF. CDR3 DNA sequence: TGTGCCAGCAGCTTAAGTGTAGGCGAGGGCACTGAAGCTTTCTTT.

The count of this clone is one. The chain has TRBV19 and TRBJ1-5; D gene unclear. Germline V gives CDR1 LNHDA, CDR2 SQIVND (reference sequence). The V end lost 3 bases, the J end lost 0 bases, and 9 bases lay between the germline ends. This CDR3 contains 15 residues. The CDR3 bases are TGTGCCAGTAGTATCCGTGTCTATAGCAATCAGCCCCAGCATTTT. Its protein product is CASSIRVYSNQPQHF.

The CDR3 bases are TGTGCCAGCAGGAAAGAGGTTCTAGCGACACACAATGAGCAGTTCTTC. As protein: CASRKEVLATHNEQFF. V is TRBV2 and J is TRBJ2-1; maybe TRBD2 (6 bases). This CDR3 is 16 amino acids long. CDR1 and CDR2 from the germline V gene are SNHLY and FYNNEI. Trimming removed 6 bases at V and 5 bases at J, with 20 bases between.

This chain links TRBV5-1 with TRBJ2-7; the match to TRBD1 covers 8 bases. CDR3 length: 15 residues. Trimming removed 0 bases from V and 6 bases from J; junction bases left unmatched: 8. Germline lookup yields CDR1 SGHRS and CDR2 YFSETQ. CDR3 DNA: TGCGCCAGCAGCTTGGCCGGGCAGGGGGCCGGCGAGCAGTACTTC. Translated, it gives CASSLAGQGAGEQYF.

The CDR3 DNA follows: TGCGCCAGCAGCTCCGGACGCCTAGATGTTGGTGGCTACACCTTC. Translated, it gives CASSSGRLDVGGYTF. The chain joins TRBV5-1 to TRBJ1-2; D is unresolved. Trimming left V 3 bases short and J 7 bases short, with 19 bases between. CDR1 SGHRS and CDR2 YFSETQ come from the germline V gene. The CDR3 loop spans 15 amino acids.

The rearrangement joins TRBV25-1 to TRBJ2-5, with 12 bases aligning to TRBD2. This CDR3 is 15 amino acids long. V lost 3 bases and J lost 4; bases outside the gene matches: 3. Germline V gene sequence: CDR1 MGHDK, CDR2 SYGVNS. The CDR3 DNA follows: TGTGCCAGCAGTGACCCTAGCGGGAGGGCAGAGACCCAGTACTTC. Amino acid sequence: CASSDPSGRAETQYF.

This clone rates as medium-sized. This chain uses TRBV5-4 with TRBJ1-1; the D gene is possibly TRBD1 (5 bases). The germline gives CDR1 SGHNT, CDR2 YYREEE (reference sequence). This CDR3 comprises 15 residues. Trimming took off 4 bases at V and 8 bases at J, with 21 bases between the two ends. Here the CDR3 DNA reads TGTGCCAGCAGCCTTCGAGCAGGGTGGGGTCTCGAAGCTTTCTTT. Its translation is CASSLRAGWGLEAFF.

The chain carries TRBV14 and TRBJ2-7, with D possibly called TRBD1 or TRBD2 (5 bases each). Trimming shortened V by 3 bases and J by 2 bases, and 14 bases separated the two germline ends. CDR3 size: 15 residues. Germline V CDR1 and CDR2: SGHDN, FVKESK. CDR3 nucleotides: TGTGCCAGCAGCCAGCTCCGGGACCAGGCCTACGAGCAGTACTTC. Translated, it gives CASSQLRDQAYEQYF.

The DNA of the CDR3 is TGCGCCAGCAACCAGTGGCCCAGGGGACGCTCCTACGAGCAGTACTTC. Translated: CASNQWPRGRSYEQYF. The chain recombines TRBV5-1 with TRBJ2-7, with a weak D call TRBD1 (6 bases). This CDR3 has 16 residues. Germline V gives CDR1 SGHRS, CDR2 YFSETQ. V was pared by 6 bases and J by 0 bases, with 19 bases between. Looking up the rest from reference TRBV5-1 and TRBJ2-7 gives the full variable domain: KAGVTQTPRYLIKTRGQQVTLSCSPISGHRSVSWYQQTPGQGLQFLFEYFSETQRNKGNFPGRFSGRQFSNSRSEMNVSTLELGDSALYLCASNQWPRGRSYEQYFGPGTRLTVT.

This clone was seen a few times. The chain recombines TRBV7-9 with TRBJ2-7, with 8 nucleotides matching TRBD1. The V gene's germline CDR1 is SEHNR and CDR2 FQNEAQ (reference sequence). The CDR3 is made up of 15 amino acids. V dropped 4 bases and J dropped 2; count of bases not matched to a gene: 7. The CDR3 here is CASSSRGTGTYEQYF. DNA for the CDR3: TGTGCCAGCAGCTCTCGAGGGACAGGTACCTACGAGCAGTACTTC.

The chain is built from TRBV28 and TRBJ2-7; TRBD1 aligns across 8 bases. The CDR3 length is 12 residues. Germline V gene lookup returns CDR1 MDHEN and CDR2 SYDVKM. J gave up 6 bases and V 6 bases, and 4 bases lay outside the gene matches. The CDR3 loop reads CASRETGAEQYF. CDR3 DNA: TGTGCCAGCAGGGAGACAGGGGCCGAGCAGTACTTC.

Only one count was recorded for this clone. For the CDR3, the DNA is TGTGCCAGCAGCCCGCCTAGCACAGATACGCAGTATTTT. This translates into CASSPPSTDTQYF. The chain recombines TRBV7-2 with TRBJ2-3; D uncertain. CDR1 is SGHTA, CDR2 FQGNSA, per germline. The CDR3 is made up of 13 amino acids. Trimming took off 5 bases at V and 0 bases at J, with 6 bases between the two ends.

V usage is TRBV4-2 and J usage is TRBJ2-5, with TRBD2 identical over 11 bases. The CDR3 is made up of 19 amino acids. CDR1 and CDR2 (germline): LGHNA, YNFKEQ. V trimming: 0 bases; J trimming: 5 bases; junction bases outside the gene matches: 14. The CDR3 sequence: CASSQDAQFSGGALETQYF. The CDR3 DNA follows: TGTGCCAGCAGCCAAGATGCCCAATTTAGCGGGGGGGCCCTGGAGACCCAGTACTTC.

The chain uses TRBV9 and TRBJ2-5; either TRBD1 or TRBD2 may supply D (5 bases each). The CDR3 runs 15 residues. V was cut by 0 bases and J by 4 bases, with 13 bases left in between. The germline CDR1 and CDR2 sequences are SGDLS and YYNGEE. This CDR3 reads CASSVGDPRGETQYF. DNA of the CDR3: TGTGCCAGCAGCGTAGGGGACCCCCGGGGAGAGACCCAGTACTTC.

The chain joins TRBV9 to TRBJ2-1, with 7 bases matching TRBD1. Looked up from germline, CDR1 is SGDLS and CDR2 is YYNGEE. The CDR3 contains 12 residues. Losses at the gene ends were 3 bases for V and 15 bases for J; bases not matched to a gene: 9. In DNA form, the CDR3 reads TGTGCCAGCAGCGCGTACGACAGGGTTCGGTTCTTC. Amino acids: CASSAYDRVRFF. Filled out from reference TRBV9 and TRBJ2-1, the complete variable domain reads DSGVTQTPKHLITATGQRVTLRCSPRSGDLSVYWYQQSLDQGLQFLIQYYNGEERAKGNILERFSAQQFPDLHSELNLSSLELGDSALYFCASSAYDRVRFFGPGTRLTVL.

The V call is TRBV5-1, the J call TRBJ1-2, with a possible D match to TRBD1 (5 bases). Trimming removed 0 bases from V and 4 bases from J, with 13 bases in between. Germline CDR1 and CDR2: SGHRS and YFSETQ. This CDR3 comprises 15 residues. The CDR3 region is CASSLATRDVYGYTF. DNA for the CDR3: TGCGCCAGCAGCTTGGCCACTAGGGACGTCTATGGCTACACCTTC.

The genes are TRBV18 and TRBJ1-1; D ambiguous. The length of the CDR3 is 15 residues. Trimming cost V 5 bases and J 0 bases, with 13 bases left between them. Germline V gives CDR1 KGHSH, CDR2 LQKENI. Here the CDR3 reads CASSLGGRMNTEAFF. For the CDR3, the DNA is TGTGCCAGCTCATTGGGAGGACGCATGAACACTGAAGCTTTCTTT.